Listed here are 10 T cell receptor beta chains from one sample, sequenced in a study of T cell responses to AZD1222 COVID-19 vaccine. Only in-frame clones appear in the TCRdb table, and some are missing; sequencing was by immunoSEQ multiplex PCR. There are 150,000 to 200,000 clones in the sample; 92% occur only once, and 1.3% lies in the top ten. Here the sequenced sample was peripheral blood, taken 28 days after the second AZD1222 dose. The receptors here all came from an adult who received the AZD1222 COVID-19 vaccine.

This clone showed up just once. The rearrangement links TRBV7-2 to TRBJ2-1; 11 bases are shared with TRBD2. Unmatched junction bases numbered 12, after V lost 1 base and J lost 7 bases. The CDR3 runs 18 residues. Per the germline V gene, CDR1 is SGHTA and CDR2 is FQGNSA. In DNA, the CDR3 is TGTGCCAGCAGCTTAGAAAGGGTAGCGGGAGGGCCGGGGAATGAGCAGTTCTTC. Protein product: CASSLERVAGGPGNEQFF.

The chain is built from TRBV28 and TRBJ1-5; D not certain. Trimming removed 1 base at V and 2 bases at J, with 12 bases between. This CDR3 spans 16 amino acids. Germline lookup yields CDR1 MDHEN and CDR2 SYDVKM. CDR3 in amino acids: CASSLYKRVGNQPQHF. DNA of the CDR3: TGTGCCAGCAGTTTATACAAGAGGGTCGGCAATCAGCCCCAGCATTTT.

V is TRBV30 and J is TRBJ1-5; D not certain. The CDR3 is 14 residues long. Trimming removed 3 bases from V and 4 bases from J, with 13 bases in between. Looked up from germline, CDR1 is GTSNPN and CDR2 is SVGIG (reference sequence). The CDR3 loop is CAWRTLNGNQPQHF. The DNA of the CDR3 is TGTGCCTGGAGGACCCTCAACGGAAATCAGCCCCAGCATTTT. Together with reference TRBV30 and TRBJ1-5, the CDR3 gives the full variable domain: SQTIHQWPATLVQPVGSPLSLECTVEGTSNPNLYWYRQAAGRGLQLLFYSVGIGQISSEVPQNLSASRPQDRQFILSSKKLLLSDSGFYLCAWRTLNGNQPQHFGDGTRLSIL.

The V call is TRBV15, the J call TRBJ1-4; TRBD1 might be the D (5 bases). The CDR3 consists of 15 residues. Germline V gives CDR1 LNHNV, CDR2 YYDKDF (reference sequence). V was cut by 2 bases and J by 7 bases, with 14 bases left in between. The CDR3 loop reads CATSRSQGEGEKLFF. In nucleotides, the CDR3 is TGTGCCACCAGCAGATCCCAGGGTGAAGGTGAAAAACTGTTTTTT.

In DNA form, the CDR3 reads TGTGCCAGTAGTCCTGCGGTGTCTGGGGCCAACGTCCTGACTTTC. Translated: CASSPAVSGANVLTF. The chain is built from TRBV19 and TRBJ2-6; D is uncertain. In germline, CDR1 is LNHDA, CDR2 SQIVND (reference sequence). This CDR3 region has 15 residues. Trimming pared 5 bases from V and 1 base from J, leaving 9 bases between.

This clone was recorded only once. J is TRBJ1-6 and V is TRBV15; unclear D gene. Looked up from germline, CDR1 is LNHNV and CDR2 is YYDKDF (reference sequence). The length of the CDR3 is 17 residues. V lost 0 bases and J lost 7, with 16 bases in between. CDR3 protein: CATSRELKGSKNSPLHF. DNA of the CDR3: TGTGCCACCAGCAGAGAGTTGAAGGGCTCGAAGAATTCACCCCTCCACTTT.

This chain uses TRBV5-1 with TRBJ2-5; D gene uncertain. Germline-derived CDR1 and CDR2 are SGHRS and YFSETQ. CDR3 length equals 13 residues. The V end was cut by 0 bases, the J end by 1 base, with 4 bases between. CDR3 coding DNA: TGCGCCAGCAGCTTGGGAAGCCAAGAGACCCAGTACTTC. Amino acids: CASSLGSQETQYF.

The genes are TRBV29-1 and TRBJ1-2; no firm D call. The V end lost 3 bases, the J end lost 5 bases, and 7 bases lay between the germline ends. There are 11 residues in the CDR3. Per the germline V gene, CDR1 is SQVTM and CDR2 is ANQGSEA. DNA for the CDR3: TGCAGCGTTGACAGCTCATATGGCTACACCTTC. Its translation: CSVDSSYGYTF.

This clone showed up just once. V and J are TRBV7-2 and TRBJ2-7; TRBD2 is a possible D gene (5 bases). Trimming shortened V by 5 bases and J by 3 bases, and 17 bases separated the two germline ends. Germline V gene sequence: CDR1 SGHTA, CDR2 FQGNSA. The CDR3 contains 15 residues. CDR3 in DNA: TGTGCCAGCAGCCCGAGAGGCGGGTCGGACTACGAGCAGTACTTC. Translated: CASSPRGGSDYEQYF.

The J gene is TRBJ1-2, the V gene TRBV18; maybe TRBD1 (6 bases). V was trimmed by 2 bases and J by 13 bases, leaving 14 bases between them. Germline V CDR1 and CDR2: KGHSH, LQKENI. The CDR3 has 12 amino acids. CDR3 in amino acids: CASSPRQGRSTF. The CDR3 nucleotides are TGTGCCAGCTCACCAAGGCAGGGGAGGTCCACCTTC.